This T cell receptor beta chain was sequenced during a study of blood T cells in healthy people across ages (dated by TCRdb to between 2014 and 2017). Regarding the research as a whole: In model experiments, template switching captured roughly one uniquely barcoded TCR beta cDNA molecule for every two T cells. To track age-related changes in TCR beta repertoire diversity, the study relied on deep sequencing normalized with unique cDNA molecular identifiers. Four age groups were formed from the donors: young (average approximately 17 years), middle-aged (around 40), aged (62) and long-lived (about 80). To avoid experimental bias, donors of different ages were randomly spread across the sequencing lanes. The study analyzed two additional independent replicas of 1 million unique cDNA reads from the same blood draw for two donors, one aged 18 to 30 and one aged 80 or older. On the study overall, not on this receptor specifically: A strong correlation was found between observed TCR beta diversity and the percentage of naive T cells measured by flow cytometry. Because donor CMV infection status was unknown, age-related changes in expanded clonotypes were potentially confounded. Estimates of total diversity based on one million sequenced T cells were considered lower bounds and underestimates. Compared with the aged group, more naive CD4+ T cells, fewer expanded clones and increased TCR diversity were shown by the long-lived group, suggesting age selection. As age increased, observed TCR beta diversity per million T cells dropped in a roughly linear way, and a significant reduction was already evident by age around 41. Conclusive comparison of naive and antigen-experienced compartments was prevented by the profiling of bulk unsorted PBMCs.

Library creation used 5' RACE. Sequencing relied on an Illumina HiSeq 2500. A second PCR of roughly 7 to 11 cycles was performed with a sample-barcoded 5' primer and a J-beta primer mix. Each TCR beta cDNA molecule received a unique molecular identifier from a template-switch 5' adaptor carrying 12 random nucleotides. At least 2.5 million CDR3-containing paired-end reads were obtained from each sample. First-strand cDNA synthesis was performed from all RNA using the Mint cDNA synthesis kit, with priming by a TRBC-specific oligonucleotide. All cDNA was treated with uracil-DNA glycosylase and then went through a first 18-cycle PCR with the universal primers M1SS and BC2_uni_R. From the authors' description of their analysis: For normalization, 1 million high-quality reads were randomly selected from each sample, with every read carrying a distinct molecular identifier. Instead of being binned into consensus sequences, reads with shared molecular identifiers were discarded. MiTCR, with a Q25 quality threshold and the strictest error-elimination algorithm, was used for CDR3 identification, clonotype clustering and error correction. Lower-bound total TCR beta diversity was estimated with a nonparametric unseen species model using Euler transformation. TCRdb applied fastp at Q25 and MiXCR to the public reads, then kept only in-frame beta chains. Merged by CDR3 protein, the rows form single entries marked with the most common genes and DNA. TCRdb's processing, not the authors' own work, is the source of the V and J calls. Counted in this sample were about 1.8 million distinct CDR3 sequences; just under 50% of them appeared once. 2.1% of the sample comes from the top ten.

This clonotype has a handful of counts. Its specific antigen is unknown. Per-base qualities were not stored, and no clone one base away is much larger. Including the terminal cysteine and phenylalanine, the CDR3 comprises 13 residues. Only CDR3 DNA remains: 39 bases, in frame from the first base. Between the V and J ends, shortened by 9 bases and 5 bases respectively, the junction contains 14 bases. The germline V gene sets CDR1 to MNHEY and CDR2 to SVGAGI. Systemically healthy Caucasian individuals from Russia, 39 in total and aged roughly 6 to 100 years, were included as donors. Roughly 11 milliliters of peripheral blood were drawn from each donor into EDTA-treated Vacutainer tubes. PBMCs were isolated by Ficoll-Paque density-gradient centrifugation, with at least 7 million obtained per sample. Trizol reagent was used to extract total RNA from the PBMCs, yielding at least 5.5 micrograms per sample. The percentages of naive CD45RAhigh/CD27high T cells were determined by flow cytometry on a PBMC aliquot from every donor.

This receptor was obtained from a woman in her forties in good health. The material sequenced was blood. Recombination joined TRBV6-5 with TRBJ1-5; the D gene is possibly TRBD1, with 5 bases matching. CDR3 reads: CASSGGTYQPQHF. The DNA is TGTGCCAGTTCTGGCGGGACCTATCAGCCCCAGCATTTT.